This T cell receptor (beta chain) was captured in a study of OX40 agonist ivuxolimab in advanced cancers. Study-level background: With a range of 23 to 79, age averaged 60 years, and 75% to 90% were male. Study observations and caveats: Some nonresponders also had low normalized T-cell clonal expansion.

Sequencing was performed with immunoSEQ multiplex PCR; in TCRdb, only in-frame clones are kept and a portion is missing. The sample includes tens of thousands of clones, roughly nine tenths of them seen just once. Patients were ineligible given autoimmune disease history or systemic immunosuppression. This CDR3 region has 12 residues. Trimming removed 6 bases from V and 4 bases from J, with 10 bases in between. In germline, CDR1 is SGHTS, CDR2 YDEGEE. As concerns this clone: The antigen is unknown.

This clonotype was sampled from an adult with an advanced solid tumor such as melanoma, head and neck, liver or kidney cancer. Here the sequenced sample was CD4+ or CD8+ T cells sorted from blood, taken in a trial of the OX40 agonist ivuxolimab. The genes are TRBV5-8 and TRBJ1-1; no clear D. The CDR3 region is CASTGEVTEAFF. In DNA form, the CDR3 reads TGTGCCAGCACGGGAGAGGTCACTGAAGCTTTCTTT. The full variable domain, completed using reference TRBV5-8 and TRBJ1-1, is EAGVTQSPTHLIKTRGQQATLRCSPISGHTSVYWYQQALGLGLQFLLWYDEGEERNRGNFPPRFSGRQFPNYSSELNVNALELEDSALYLCASTGEVTEAFFGQGTRLTVV.